This T cell receptor (beta chain) was sequenced for a study of CD8 T cells in Susac syndrome. V was clipped by 6 bases and J by 8 bases; unmatched bases: 6. The CDR3 sequence is 15 residues long. Reverse transcription of 0.5 to 1 ug RNA was carried out with random hexamers. TCRdb re-analysed the immunoSEQ multiplex PCR reads in MiXCR, keeping a single row per CDR3 protein. The table lists fewer than 350,000 distinct CDR3 sequences, approximately 91% of them singletons. Sequencing was carried out using CD8+ T cells from PBMCs. The rearrangement uses TRBV12-3 or TRBV12-4 and TRBJ2-1; 14 nucleotides align to TRBD2. The TCR was taken from a human donor with multiple sclerosis. CDR3 nucleotides: TGTGCCAGCAGACCGGGACTAGCGGGAGACGATGAGCAGTTCTTC. Amino acid sequence: CASRPGLAGDDEQFF.